This TCR beta chain was sequenced in a study of blood T cell repertoires in COVID-19 (dated by TCRdb to 2018 to 2020). Turning to the overall study: Collaborator samples came from the United States, Italy and Spain and covered acute and convalescent phases of COVID-19. The prospective study material was composed of cDNA or gDNA derived from T cells, B-cell-depleted T cells, or PBMCs. Deeply sampled blood TCRbeta repertoires from subjects exposed to, actively infected with, or recovered from COVID-19 were included in the dataset. A freely available public database, intended as a resource for researchers studying the immune response to SARS-CoV-2, is where the repertoires were released. Samples came from the ongoing ImmuneRACE study (first 160 participants) plus 1,254 subjects from 6 global collaborators. Sample metadata almost always included a de-identified subject ID, COVID-19 status, age in years and sex. Where available, HLA class I and class II types were taken from metadata supplied by the sample provider and were not determined by assay-based typing. The study at large found these results: The amount of clinical and demographic metadata varied by source and participant and was provided uncurated.

Germline trimming: 1 base from V, 5 bases from J; junction bases outside gene matches: 13. The germline V gene encodes CDR1 SGDLS and CDR2 YYNGEE. From cysteine to phenylalanine, the CDR3 is 18 amino acids long. Kept here is only the CDR3 DNA, which spans 54 bases and is read in frame from base 1. TCRbeta CDR3 regions were amplified from genomic DNA by means of the immunoSEQ Assay, a bias-controlled multiplex PCR. In the source study's methods: Nucleated cell counts per sample were estimated from amplification of reference gene primers within the assay. To quantify the absolute abundance of each unique TCRbeta CDR3 rearrangement, sequence reads were collapsed and filtered. For each sample, productive Simpson clonality was calculated as the square root of Simpson's diversity index across productive rearrangements. What TCRdb holds here is the immuneACCESS table cut down to in-frame rearrangements. Part of the clones is not present; checked against another copy, under half of the missing clones reflect an unresolved V gene, and the others are unexplained. The V and J calls and the clone size are those of that table, but D and trimming were determined from the DNA. The sample table holds about 170,000 clones, of which over 65% were seen once. The ten largest clones add up to about 7.8% of the sample.

Each collaborating institution followed its own protocols to collect whole blood in K2EDTA tubes. For TCRbeta analysis, collaborators shipped samples in one of three forms: frozen whole blood, isolated PBMCs, or DNA extracted from either of those sample types. A single count supports this clone. The clone's antigen remains unknown. No much larger clone is present one base from it, and per-base qualities are unavailable. This TCR was recovered from a man in his fifties or sixties with acute or convalescent COVID-19. Sequenced sample: peripheral blood. The chain is assembled from TRBV9 and TRBJ2-2; 8 of the junction bases match TRBD1. The sequenced DNA is TGTGCCAGCAGCGTAAATAGTGAACAGGGGGAACTTACCGGGGAGCTGTTTTTT. This translates into CASSVNSEQGELTGELFF.